Following are 10 T cell receptor beta chains from one sample sequenced in a study of cytomegalovirus exposure and HLA in healthy donors (dated by TCRdb to about 2017). Library prep was done by the immunoSEQ multiplex PCR assay. A mixture of 60 forward primers for TCR Vbeta segments and 13 reverse primers for TCR Jbeta segments was used in the multiplex PCR. TCRdb's version of the immuneACCESS table is confined to in-frame rearrangements and falls short of the full clone set. An unresolved V gene accounts for under half of the shortfall where checked; the remainder is of unknown origin. The sample has about 200,000 clones on record. More than 0.95% of the sample is in the top ten clones. The sample comprised PBMCs. Source of these receptors: a girl aged 2 to 9 in good health and CMV-seropositive.

The V call is TRBV11-2, the J call TRBJ2-5; D not certain. With the DNA end fitting TRBJ2-7 better, the J assignment may be wrong. The CDR3 is 14 residues long. CDR1 SGHAT and CDR2 FQNNGV come from the germline V gene. CDR3: CASSLQAKTYEQYF. The DNA of the CDR3 is TGTGCCAGCAGCTTACAGGCTAAGACCTACGAGCAGTACTTC.

DNA of the CDR3: TGCAGCGTTGGCGAGATGCTGAACACTGAAGCTTTCTTT. Translating gives CSVGEMLNTEAFF. The rearrangement uses TRBV29-1 and TRBJ1-1; D is ambiguous. Deletions cut 4 bases from V and 0 bases from J, with 9 bases between. CDR3 length: 13 residues. The germline gives CDR1 SQVTM, CDR2 ANQGSEA. Variable domain in full (rest from reference TRBV29-1 and TRBJ1-1): SAVISQKPSRDICQRGTSLTIQCQVDSQVTMMFWYRQQPGQSLTLIATANQGSEATYESGFVIDKFPISRPNLTFSTLTVSNMSPEDSSIYLCSVGEMLNTEAFFGQGTRLTVV.

The chain joins TRBV11-1 to TRBJ2-4, with D possibly matching TRBD2 (5 bases). Germline lookup yields CDR1 SGHAT and CDR2 FQDESV (reference sequence). Trimming left V 1 base short and J 7 bases short, with 11 bases between. The CDR3 consists of 14 residues. The CDR3 DNA is TGTGCCAGCAGCTTAGGGGCTAGCACCAACATTCAGTACTTC. Its translation is CASSLGASTNIQYF.

The chain recombines TRBV2 with TRBJ2-7; D is perhaps TRBD2 (6 bases). The V and J ends lost 4 bases and 6 bases respectively, with 13 bases between them. This CDR3 contains 13 residues. In germline, CDR1 is SNHLY, CDR2 FYNNEI. CDR3 coding DNA: TGTGCCAGCAGTGGAGCCAGGGAGGCCGAGCAGTACTTC. Translation: CASSGAREAEQYF. Full variable domain (outside the CDR3, taken from reference TRBV2 and TRBJ2-7): EPEVTQTPSHQVTQMGQEVILRCVPISNHLYFYWYRQILGQKVEFLVSFYNNEISEKSEIFDDQFSVERPDGSNFTLKIRSTKLEDSAMYFCASSGAREAEQYFGPGTRLTVT.

The chain has TRBV7-8 and TRBJ2-7; D is possibly TRBD2 (6 bases). Germline V gene lookup returns CDR1 SGHVS and CDR2 FQNEAQ. Trimming removed 1 base from V and 7 bases from J, with 20 bases in between. This CDR3 is 16 amino acids long. The CDR3 loop reads CASSLGMEGRSGEQYF. Here the CDR3 DNA reads TGTGCCAGCAGCTTAGGAATGGAGGGAAGGAGTGGTGAGCAGTACTTC. The full variable domain, rest sourced from reference TRBV7-8 and TRBJ2-7, is GAGVSQSPRYKVAKRGQDVALRCDPISGHVSLFWYQQALGQGPEFLTYFQNEAQLDKSGLPSDRFFAERPEGSVSTLKIQRTQQEDSAVYLCASSLGMEGRSGEQYFGPGTRLTVT.

The V gene is TRBV13, the J gene TRBJ2-5; TRBD2 matches at 9 bases. V trimming: 1 base; J trimming: 5 bases; junction bases outside the gene matches: 8. Germline V CDR1 and CDR2: PRHDT, FYEKMQ (reference sequence). The CDR3 spans 16 residues. The CDR3 spells CASSLAGGRAEETQYF. The CDR3 DNA is TGTGCCAGCAGCTTAGCGGGCGGGAGGGCCGAGGAGACCCAGTACTTC. Supplemented by reference TRBV13 and TRBJ2-5, the full variable domain reads AAGVIQSPRHLIKEKRETATLKCYPIPRHDTVYWYQQGPGQDPQFLISFYEKMQSDKGSIPDRFSAQQFSDYHSELNMSSLELGDSALYFCASSLAGGRAEETQYFGPGTRLLVL.

The chain recombines TRBV6-1 with TRBJ1-1, with TRBD1 matching 9 bases. The V segment lost 8 bases and the J segment 5 bases; nucleotides outside the gene matches: 9. Germline lookup yields CDR1 MNHNS and CDR2 SASEGT. The CDR3 sequence is 14 residues long. The CDR3 loop reads CASGPGQGLTEAFF. The CDR3 nucleotides are TGTGCCAGCGGCCCAGGACAGGGGTTAACTGAAGCTTTCTTT.

V gene TRBV27 combines with J gene TRBJ1-2; 7 bases line up with TRBD1. Germline CDR1 reads MNHEY; CDR2 reads SMNVEV (reference sequence). The V and J ends lost 6 bases and 0 bases, in that order; junction bases with no gene match: 7. The CDR3 sequence is 15 residues long. CDR3 nucleotides: TGTGCCAGCAGCCGAACAGGGGATTCTAACTATGGCTACACCTTC. It yields the protein CASSRTGDSNYGYTF.

The chain has TRBV15 and TRBJ2-7, with TRBD2 identical over 7 bases. Germline V gene data show CDR1 as LNHNV and CDR2 as YYDKDF (reference sequence). There are 15 residues in the CDR3. Trimming took 0 bases from V and 5 from J; bases not matched to a gene: 7. The CDR3 region is CATSRDRGDYNEQYF. Here the CDR3 DNA reads TGTGCCACCAGCAGAGATCGAGGGGACTATAACGAGCAGTACTTC.

The chain combines TRBV18 with TRBJ1-5; 9 bases align to TRBD1. With 3 bases clipped from V and 6 bases from J, the junction kept 3 bases outside the gene matches. The CDR3 has 14 amino acids. Germline V gene lookup returns CDR1 KGHSH and CDR2 LQKENI. CDR3 protein: CASSPGQGFQPQHF. The CDR3 DNA sequence: TGTGCCAGCTCACCGGGACAGGGTTTTCAGCCCCAGCATTTT.